This T cell receptor (beta chain) was captured in a study of T cells after yellow fever vaccination. General study results and limits: One caveat is that FACS-sorted repertoires could contain abundant clonotypes contaminating from the bulk population.

TCRdb fed the 5' RACE reads into MiXCR, producing one record per CDR3 protein. The repertoire holds roughly 340,000 distinct CDR3 sequences, with about 4% as singletons. Germline V CDR1 and CDR2: MNHNY, SVGAGI (reference sequence). The V gene end was trimmed by 5 bases and the J gene end by 0 bases; junction bases not matched to a gene: 7. CDR3 length: 16 residues. On this clonotype: Its target is unknown.

The input for sequencing was PBMCs, taken 5 days after the yellow fever booster vaccination. This receptor was taken from a man aged 18 to 30 who received the YFV17D yellow fever vaccine. The genes are TRBV6-6 and TRBJ2-1; 7 bases agree with TRBD2. The CDR3: CASSLRLARSYNEQFF. The CDR3 nucleotides read TGTGCCAGCAGTCTAAGACTAGCCCGCTCCTACAATGAGCAGTTCTTC.